Listed here is a single T cell receptor (beta chain). This sample was taken from a study of blood T cell repertoires in COVID-19. In the study overall: Researchers got acute and convalescent COVID-19 samples from the United States, Italy and Spain. T cells, B-cell-depleted T cells, or PBMCs supplied cDNA or gDNA.

Original handling: Counts of nucleated cells, estimated from reference gene primer amplification, were obtained. Repertoires were generated with immunoSEQ multiplex PCR, while TCRdb's copy carries only in-frame clones and drops some. D and trimming were read from the DNA, whereas the V and J calls and clone size are those reported in that table. The sample has roughly 200,000 clones; 90% are singletons. The trim removed 1 base at V and 1 base at J, leaving 4 bases unmatched. In germline, CDR1 is KGHSH, CDR2 LQKENI. This CDR3 has 16 amino acids. This TCR derives from a man aged 50-59 years with acute or convalescent COVID-19. Specimen: peripheral blood. The chain uses TRBV18 and TRBJ1-3, with 7 bases that match TRBD1. The CDR3 coding sequence is TGTGCCAGCTCACCACAGGGGGCATGGTCTGGAAACACCATATATTTT. It is translated as CASSPQGAWSGNTIYF.